The present T cell receptor (beta chain) was sequenced within a study of breast tumors, draining lymph nodes, adjacent tissues. Study observations and caveats: Compared with lymph nodes, tumors were less diverse; compared with nontumor tissue, more.

Breast cancer patients provided tissue from their axillary draining lymph nodes. This clonotype occurred many times. Its antigen is still unknown. TCRdb independently ran MiXCR on the multiplex PCR reads; one entry per CDR3 protein. The table lists 150,000 to 200,000 distinct CDR3 sequences, about 32% of them singletons. In germline, CDR1 is SGHTA, CDR2 FQGNSA. This CDR3 contains 14 residues. Trimming left V 5 bases short and J 1 base short, with 9 bases between. The sequencing input was axillary lymph node tissue. The chain carries TRBV7-2 and TRBJ1-5, with a weak D call TRBD1 (6 bases). This sequence was found in a female donor with breast cancer. Some clones in this sample may be carry-over from other donors' samples. The CDR3 DNA reads as TGTGCCAGCAGCGGGGGCGGGAGCAATCAGCCCCAGCATTTT. It specifies CASSGGGSNQPQHF. Complete variable domain (other parts from reference TRBV7-2 and TRBJ1-5): GAGVSQSPSNKVTEKGKDVELRCDPISGHTALYWYRQSLGQGLEFLIYFQGNSAPDKSGLPSDRFSAERTGGSVSTLTIQRTQQEDSAVYLCASSGGGSNQPQHFGDGTRLSIL.